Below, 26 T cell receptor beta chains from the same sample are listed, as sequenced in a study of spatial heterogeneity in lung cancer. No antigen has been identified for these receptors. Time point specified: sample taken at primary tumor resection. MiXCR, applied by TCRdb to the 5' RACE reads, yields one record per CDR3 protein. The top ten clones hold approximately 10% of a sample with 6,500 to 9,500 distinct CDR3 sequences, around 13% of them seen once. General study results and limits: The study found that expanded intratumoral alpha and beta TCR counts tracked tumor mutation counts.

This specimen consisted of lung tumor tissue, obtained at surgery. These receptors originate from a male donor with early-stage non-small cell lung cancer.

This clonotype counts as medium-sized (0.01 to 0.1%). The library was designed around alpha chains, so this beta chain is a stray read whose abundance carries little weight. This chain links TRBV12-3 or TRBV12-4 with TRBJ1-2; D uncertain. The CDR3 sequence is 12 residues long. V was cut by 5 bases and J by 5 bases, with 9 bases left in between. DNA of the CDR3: TGTGCCAGCAGTCCCGACGGATATGGCTACACCTTC. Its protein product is CASSPDGYGYTF.

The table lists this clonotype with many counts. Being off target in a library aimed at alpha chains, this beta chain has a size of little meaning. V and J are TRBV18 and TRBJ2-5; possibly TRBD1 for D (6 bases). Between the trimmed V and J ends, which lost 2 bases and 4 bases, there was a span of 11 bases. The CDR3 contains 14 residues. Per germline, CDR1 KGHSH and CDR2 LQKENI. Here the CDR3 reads CASSPTGKGETQYF. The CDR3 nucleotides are TGTGCCAGCTCACCAACAGGGAAGGGAGAGACCCAGTACTTC.

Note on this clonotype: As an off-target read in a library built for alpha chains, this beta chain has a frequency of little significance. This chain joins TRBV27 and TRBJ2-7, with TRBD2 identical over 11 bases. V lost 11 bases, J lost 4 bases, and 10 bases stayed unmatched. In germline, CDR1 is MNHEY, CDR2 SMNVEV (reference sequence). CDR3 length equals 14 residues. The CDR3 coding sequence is TGTGCCTCCTCTCCCGGGACTAGCGGATACGAGCAGTACTTC. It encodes CASSPGTSGYEQYF.

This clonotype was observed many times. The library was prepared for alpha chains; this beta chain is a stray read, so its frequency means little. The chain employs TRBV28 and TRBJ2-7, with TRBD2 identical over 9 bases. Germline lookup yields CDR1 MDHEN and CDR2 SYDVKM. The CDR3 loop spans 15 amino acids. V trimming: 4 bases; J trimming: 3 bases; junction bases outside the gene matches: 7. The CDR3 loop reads CASSSAVSGSYEQYF. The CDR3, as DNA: TGTGCCAGCAGTTCCGCGGTTAGCGGGAGCTACGAGCAGTACTTC.

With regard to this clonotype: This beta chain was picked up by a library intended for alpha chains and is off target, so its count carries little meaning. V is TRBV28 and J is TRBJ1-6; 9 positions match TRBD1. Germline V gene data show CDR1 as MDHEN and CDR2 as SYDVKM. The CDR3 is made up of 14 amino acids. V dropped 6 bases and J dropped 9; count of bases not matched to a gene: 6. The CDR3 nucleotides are TGTGCCAGCAGGGCCGGGACAGGGTTTTCACCCCTCCACTTT. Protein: CASRAGTGFSPLHF.

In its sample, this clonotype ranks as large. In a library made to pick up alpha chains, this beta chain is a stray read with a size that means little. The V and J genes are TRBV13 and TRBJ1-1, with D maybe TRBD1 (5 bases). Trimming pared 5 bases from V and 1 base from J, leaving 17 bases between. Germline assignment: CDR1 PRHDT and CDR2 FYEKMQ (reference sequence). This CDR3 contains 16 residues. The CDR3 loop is CASSLRGSGKNTEAFF. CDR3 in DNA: TGTGCCAGCAGCCTAAGGGGTTCCGGGAAGAACACTGAAGCTTTCTTT.

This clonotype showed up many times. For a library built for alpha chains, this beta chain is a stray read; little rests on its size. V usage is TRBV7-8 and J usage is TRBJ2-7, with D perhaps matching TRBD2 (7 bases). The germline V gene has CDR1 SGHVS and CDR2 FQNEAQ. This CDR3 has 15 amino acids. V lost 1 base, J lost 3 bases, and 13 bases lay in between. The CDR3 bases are TGTGCCAGCAGCTTAGGTCTAGGGGGGGACTACGAGCAGTACTTC. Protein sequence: CASSLGLGGDYEQYF. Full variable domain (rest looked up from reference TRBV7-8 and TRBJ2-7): GAGVSQSPRYKVAKRGQDVALRCDPISGHVSLFWYQQALGQGPEFLTYFQNEAQLDKSGLPSDRFFAERPEGSVSTLKIQRTQQEDSAVYLCASSLGLGGDYEQYFGPGTRLTVT.

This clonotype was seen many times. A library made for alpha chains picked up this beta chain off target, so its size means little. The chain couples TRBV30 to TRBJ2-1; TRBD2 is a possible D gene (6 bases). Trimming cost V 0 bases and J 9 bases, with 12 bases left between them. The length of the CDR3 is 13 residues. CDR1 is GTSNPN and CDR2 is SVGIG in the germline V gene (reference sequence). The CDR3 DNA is TGTGCCTGGAGTGTAGAGCTAGCGAGTGAGCAGTTCTTC. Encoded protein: CAWSVELASEQFF. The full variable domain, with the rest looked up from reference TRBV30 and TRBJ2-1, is SQTIHQWPATLVQPVGSPLSLECTVEGTSNPNLYWYRQAAGRGLQLLFYSVGIGQISSEVPQNLSASRPQDRQFILSSKKLLLSDSGFYLCAWSVELASEQFFGPGTRLTVL.

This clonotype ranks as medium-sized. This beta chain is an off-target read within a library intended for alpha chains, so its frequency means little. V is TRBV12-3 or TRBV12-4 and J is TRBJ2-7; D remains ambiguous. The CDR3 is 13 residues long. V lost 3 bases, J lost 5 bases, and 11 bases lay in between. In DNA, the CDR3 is TGTGCCAGCAGTTTCTCGAGTGCCCACGAGCAGTACTTC. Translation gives CASSFSSAHEQYF.

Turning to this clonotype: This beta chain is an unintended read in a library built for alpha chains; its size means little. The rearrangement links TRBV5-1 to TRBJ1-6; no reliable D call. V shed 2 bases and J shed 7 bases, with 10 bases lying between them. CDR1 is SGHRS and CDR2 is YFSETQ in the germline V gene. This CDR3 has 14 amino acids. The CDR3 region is CASSLEPGNSPLHF. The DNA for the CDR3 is TGCGCCAGCAGCTTAGAACCCGGGAATTCACCCCTCCACTTT.

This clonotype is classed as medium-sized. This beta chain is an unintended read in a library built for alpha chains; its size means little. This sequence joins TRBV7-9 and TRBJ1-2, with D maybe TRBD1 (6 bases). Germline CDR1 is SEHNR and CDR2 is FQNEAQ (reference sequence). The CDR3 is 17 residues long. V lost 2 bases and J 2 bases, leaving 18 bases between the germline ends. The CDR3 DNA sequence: TGTGCCAGCAGCTTATTGCCCGAACAGGGACCGAACTATGGCTACACCTTC. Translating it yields CASSLLPEQGPNYGYTF.

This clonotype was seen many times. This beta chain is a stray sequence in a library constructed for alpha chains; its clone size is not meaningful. CDR3 DNA sequence: TGTGCCAGCAGCGTCAGACAGATCACGAACACCGGGGAGCTGTTTTTT. Translating gives CASSVRQITNTGELFF. The V gene is TRBV7-2, the J gene TRBJ2-2; D is perhaps TRBD1 (5 bases). This CDR3 region has 16 residues. CDR1 and CDR2 from the germline V gene are SGHTA and FQGNSA. Trimming shortened V by 5 bases and J by 0 bases, and 13 bases separated the two germline ends. The complete variable domain, with remaining parts taken from reference TRBV7-2 and TRBJ2-2, reads GAGVSQSPSNKVTEKGKDVELRCDPISGHTALYWYRQSLGQGLEFLIYFQGNSAPDKSGLPSDRFSAERTGGSVSTLTIQRTQQEDSAVYLCASSVRQITNTGELFFGEGSRLTVL.

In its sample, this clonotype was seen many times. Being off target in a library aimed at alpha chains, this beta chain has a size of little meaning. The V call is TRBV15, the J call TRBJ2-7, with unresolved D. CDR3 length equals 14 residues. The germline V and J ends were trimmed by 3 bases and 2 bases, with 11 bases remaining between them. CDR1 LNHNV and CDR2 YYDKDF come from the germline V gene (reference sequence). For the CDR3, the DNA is TGTGCCACCAGCAGTAGGGTGCCCCCCTACGAGCAGTACTTC. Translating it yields CATSSRVPPYEQYF.

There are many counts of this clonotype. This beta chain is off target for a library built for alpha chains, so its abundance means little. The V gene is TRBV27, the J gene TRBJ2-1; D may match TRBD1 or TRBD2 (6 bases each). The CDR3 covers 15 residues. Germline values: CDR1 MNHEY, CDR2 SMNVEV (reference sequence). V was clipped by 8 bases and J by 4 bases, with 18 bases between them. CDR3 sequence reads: CASHQGTSTYNEQFF. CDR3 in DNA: TGTGCCAGCCACCAGGGGACTTCGACTTACAATGAGCAGTTCTTC.

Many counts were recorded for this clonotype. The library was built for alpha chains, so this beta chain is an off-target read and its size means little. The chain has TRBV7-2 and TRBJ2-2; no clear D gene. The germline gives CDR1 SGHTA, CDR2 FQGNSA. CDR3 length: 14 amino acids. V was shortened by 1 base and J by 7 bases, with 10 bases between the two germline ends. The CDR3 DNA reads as TGTGCCAGCAGCTTAGTTGTCACGCACGGGGAGCTGTTTTTT. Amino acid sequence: CASSLVVTHGELFF.

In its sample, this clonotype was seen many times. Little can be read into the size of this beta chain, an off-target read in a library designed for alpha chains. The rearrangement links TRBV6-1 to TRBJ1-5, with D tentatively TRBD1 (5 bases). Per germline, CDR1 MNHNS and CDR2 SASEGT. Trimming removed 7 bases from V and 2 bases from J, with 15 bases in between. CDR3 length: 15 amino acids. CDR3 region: CASTPAGGGNQPQHF. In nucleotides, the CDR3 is TGTGCCAGCACCCCGGCGGGGGGGGGCAATCAGCCCCAGCATTTT.

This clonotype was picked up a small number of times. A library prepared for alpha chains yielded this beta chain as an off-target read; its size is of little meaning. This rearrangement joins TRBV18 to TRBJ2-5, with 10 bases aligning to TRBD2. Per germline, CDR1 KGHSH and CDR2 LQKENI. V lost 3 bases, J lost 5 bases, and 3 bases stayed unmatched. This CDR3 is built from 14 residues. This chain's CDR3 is CASSPLAGDETQYF. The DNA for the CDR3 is TGTGCCAGCTCACCTCTAGCGGGAGACGAGACCCAGTACTTC.

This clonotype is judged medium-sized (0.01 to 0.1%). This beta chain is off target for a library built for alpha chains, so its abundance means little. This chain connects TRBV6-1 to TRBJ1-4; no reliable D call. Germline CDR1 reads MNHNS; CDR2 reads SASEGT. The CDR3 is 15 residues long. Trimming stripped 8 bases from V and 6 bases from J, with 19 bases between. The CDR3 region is CASSGVLTGDEKLFF. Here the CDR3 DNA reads TGTGCCAGCTCCGGGGTCCTTACGGGAGATGAAAAACTGTTTTTT.

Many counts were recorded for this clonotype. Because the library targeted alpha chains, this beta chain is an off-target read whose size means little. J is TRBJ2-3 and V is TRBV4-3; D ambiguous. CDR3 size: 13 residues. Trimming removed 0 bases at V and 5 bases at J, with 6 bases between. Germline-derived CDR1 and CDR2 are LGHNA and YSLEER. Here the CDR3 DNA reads TGCGCCAGCAGCCAAGATACCGTAGATACGCAGTATTTT. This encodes CASSQDTVDTQYF.

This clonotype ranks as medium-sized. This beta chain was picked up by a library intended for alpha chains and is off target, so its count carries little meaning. The CDR3: CSARGQGRDGYTF. CDR3 nucleotides: TGCAGTGCTAGAGGACAGGGACGAGATGGCTACACCTTC. The chain recombines TRBV20-1 with TRBJ1-2; 7 bases line up with TRBD1. Germline V gene sequence: CDR1 DFQATT, CDR2 SNEGSKA (reference sequence). The CDR3 has 13 residues. V was clipped by 1 base and J by 6 bases; unmatched bases: 5.

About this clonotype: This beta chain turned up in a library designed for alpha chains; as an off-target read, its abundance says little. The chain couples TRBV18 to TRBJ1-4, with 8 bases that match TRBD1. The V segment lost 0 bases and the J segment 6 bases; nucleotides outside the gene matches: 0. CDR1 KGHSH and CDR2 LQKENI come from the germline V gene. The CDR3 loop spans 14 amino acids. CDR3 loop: CASSPPTGDEKLFF. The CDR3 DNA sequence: TGTGCCAGCTCACCACCGACAGGGGATGAAAAACTGTTTTTT.

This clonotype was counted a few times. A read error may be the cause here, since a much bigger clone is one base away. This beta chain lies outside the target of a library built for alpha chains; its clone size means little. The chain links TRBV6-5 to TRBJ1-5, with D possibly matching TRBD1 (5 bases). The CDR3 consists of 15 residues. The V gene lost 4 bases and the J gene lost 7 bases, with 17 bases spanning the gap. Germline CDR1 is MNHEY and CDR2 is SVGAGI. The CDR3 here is CASSSFGGGRQPQHF. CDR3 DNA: TGTGCCAGCAGTTCTTTTGGGGGGGGTAGGCAGCCCCAGCATTTT.

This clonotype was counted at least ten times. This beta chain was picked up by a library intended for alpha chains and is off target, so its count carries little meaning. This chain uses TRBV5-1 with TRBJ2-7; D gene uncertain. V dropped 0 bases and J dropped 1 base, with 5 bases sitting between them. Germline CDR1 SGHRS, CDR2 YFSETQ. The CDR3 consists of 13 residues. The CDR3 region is CASSLGQSYEQYF. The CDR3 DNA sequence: TGCGCCAGCAGCTTGGGACAATCCTACGAGCAGTACTTC. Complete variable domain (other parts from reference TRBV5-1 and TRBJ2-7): KAGVTQTPRYLIKTRGQQVTLSCSPISGHRSVSWYQQTPGQGLQFLFEYFSETQRNKGNFPGRFSGRQFSNSRSEMNVSTLELGDSALYLCASSLGQSYEQYFGPGTRLTVT.

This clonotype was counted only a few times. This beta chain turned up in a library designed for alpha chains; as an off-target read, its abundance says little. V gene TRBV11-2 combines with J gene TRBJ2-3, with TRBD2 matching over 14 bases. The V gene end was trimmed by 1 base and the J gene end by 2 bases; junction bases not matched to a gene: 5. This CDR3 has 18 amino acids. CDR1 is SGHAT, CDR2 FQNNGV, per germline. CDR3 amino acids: CASSLGGTSGGFTDTQYF. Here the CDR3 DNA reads TGTGCCAGCAGCTTAGGAGGGACTAGCGGGGGATTCACAGATACGCAGTATTTT.

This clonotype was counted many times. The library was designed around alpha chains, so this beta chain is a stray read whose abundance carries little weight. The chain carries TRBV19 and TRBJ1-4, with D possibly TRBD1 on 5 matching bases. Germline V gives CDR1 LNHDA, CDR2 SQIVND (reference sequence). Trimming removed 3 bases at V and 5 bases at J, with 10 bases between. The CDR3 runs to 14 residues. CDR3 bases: TGTGCCAGTAGTATGGGGCCATTAAATGAAAAACTGTTTTTT. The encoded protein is CASSMGPLNEKLFF.

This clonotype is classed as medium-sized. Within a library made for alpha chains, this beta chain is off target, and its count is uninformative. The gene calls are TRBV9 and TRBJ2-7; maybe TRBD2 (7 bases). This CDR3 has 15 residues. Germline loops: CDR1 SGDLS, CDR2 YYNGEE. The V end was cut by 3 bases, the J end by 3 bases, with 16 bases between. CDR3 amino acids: CASSEGGDYFYEQYF. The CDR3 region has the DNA TGTGCCAGCAGCGAGGGGGGGGACTACTTCTACGAGCAGTACTTC.